Presented here are 6 T cell receptor beta chains from one specimen sequenced in a study of OX40 agonist ivuxolimab in advanced cancers. Only in-frame clones appear in the TCRdb table, and some are missing; sequencing was by immunoSEQ multiplex PCR. The table has 90,000 or so clones, 90% to 95% seen once. The sequencing used CD4+ or CD8+ T cells sorted from blood, collected in a trial of the OX40 agonist ivuxolimab. These receptors were collected from an adult with an advanced solid tumor such as melanoma, head and neck, liver or kidney cancer.

The chain combines TRBV7-8 with TRBJ1-5; 8 bases are shared with TRBD1. This CDR3 contains 14 residues. Germline values: CDR1 SGHVS, CDR2 FQNEAQ. V lost 2 bases to trimming and J lost 6 bases; unmatched junction nucleotides: 3. In DNA form, the CDR3 reads TGTGCCAGCAGCTTACCAGGGGGCCGTCAGCCCCAGCATTTT. Its protein product is CASSLPGGRQPQHF.

This clone was seen a few times. The rearrangement uses TRBV28 and TRBJ1-2; D is perhaps TRBD1 (6 bases). CDR3 length: 14 residues. Germline lookup yields CDR1 MDHEN and CDR2 SYDVKM. V lost 7 bases and J 1 base, leaving 13 bases between the germline ends. This CDR3 is CASNLGAGNYGYTF. Written as DNA, the CDR3 is TGTGCCAGCAACCTGGGGGCAGGTAACTATGGCTACACCTTC.

The chain carries TRBV2 and TRBJ2-5; D unresolved. V was cut by 8 bases and J by 5 bases, with 9 bases left in between. This CDR3 has 11 amino acids. Germline V gives CDR1 SNHLY, CDR2 FYNNEI. CDR3 sequence reads: CASVLEETQYF. The CDR3, as DNA: TGTGCCAGCGTCCTCGAGGAGACCCAGTACTTC.

This clone was counted only a few times. The rearrangement joins TRBV9 to TRBJ2-7; 9 bases align to TRBD2. J gave up 6 bases and V 3 bases, and 7 bases lay outside the gene matches. Germline V gives CDR1 SGDLS, CDR2 YYNGEE. There are 14 residues in the CDR3. This CDR3 is CASSAGTSSLEQYF. CDR3 bases: TGTGCCAGCAGCGCCGGGACTAGCTCCCTCGAGCAGTACTTC.

A single count supports this clone. The chain links TRBV10-1 to TRBJ1-5; TRBD1 might be the D (5 bases). Germline loops: CDR1 WNHNN, CDR2 SYGVQD (reference sequence). Trimming removed 4 bases from V and 8 bases from J, with 12 bases in between. The CDR3 has 13 amino acids. The CDR3 spells CASSGTRGEPQHF. CDR3 coding DNA: TGCGCCAGCAGTGGGACACGGGGGGAGCCCCAGCATTTT.

The chain's CDR3 is CASSLLAGPYEQYF. In nucleotides, the CDR3 is TGTGCCAGCAGCCTACTAGCGGGACCCTACGAGCAGTACTTC. The chain uses TRBV7-2 and TRBJ2-7; TRBD2 aligns across 10 bases. Germline V gene data show CDR1 as SGHTA and CDR2 as FQGNSA. With V trimmed by 5 bases and J by 2 bases, 3 bases remained unmatched. This CDR3 comprises 14 residues.